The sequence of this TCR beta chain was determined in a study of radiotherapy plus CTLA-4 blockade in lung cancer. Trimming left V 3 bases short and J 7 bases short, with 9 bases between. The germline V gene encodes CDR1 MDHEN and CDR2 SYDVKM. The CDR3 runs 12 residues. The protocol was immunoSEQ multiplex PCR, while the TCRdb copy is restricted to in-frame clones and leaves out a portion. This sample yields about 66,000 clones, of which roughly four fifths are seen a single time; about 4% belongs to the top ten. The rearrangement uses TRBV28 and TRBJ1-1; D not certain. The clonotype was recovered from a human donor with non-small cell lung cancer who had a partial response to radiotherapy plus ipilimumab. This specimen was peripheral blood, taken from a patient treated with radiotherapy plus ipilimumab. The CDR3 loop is CASSLAAREAFF. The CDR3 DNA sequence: TGTGCCAGCAGTTTGGCCGCCCGTGAAGCTTTCTTT.